The 5 T cell receptor beta chains reported below all come from one sample, sequenced in a study of T cells in Graves' hyperthyroidism and ophthalmopathy. The investigators amplified TCR beta CDR3 regions from RNA transcripts. An initial round of RT-PCR targeting the TCR CDR3 relied on the HTBI primer set. TCRdb reprocessed the multiplex PCR reads via MiXCR and lists one record per CDR3 protein. Of 220,000 or so distinct CDR3 sequences listed, less than 20% are singletons. Material for sequencing was blood. The receptors come from a woman younger than 35 with Graves' ophthalmopathy.

Many counts were recorded for this clonotype. The chain is built from TRBV6-1 and TRBJ2-1; maybe TRBD1 (6 bases). Looked up from germline, CDR1 is MNHNS and CDR2 is SASEGT. V gave up 5 bases and J gave up 0 bases, with 11 bases separating them. The CDR3 runs 15 residues. In nucleotides, the CDR3 is TGTGCCAGCAGTAAACAGGGTTCCTCCTACAATGAGCAGTTCTTC. As protein: CASSKQGSSYNEQFF.

Many counts were recorded for this clonotype. The chain employs TRBV5-1 and TRBJ1-4, with 10 bases fitting TRBD1. This CDR3 contains 15 residues. The V gene end was trimmed by 3 bases and the J gene end by 7 bases; junction bases not matched to a gene: 6. The germline CDR1 and CDR2 sequences are SGHRS and YFSETQ. In DNA form, the CDR3 reads TGCGCCAGCAGCTCGGGGACAGGGGTAGTTGAAAAACTGTTTTTT. It translates to CASSSGTGVVEKLFF.

This clonotype was counted many times. This rearrangement joins TRBV9 to TRBJ1-2; D gene ambiguous. CDR1 and CDR2 from the germline V gene are SGDLS and YYNGEE. Trimming removed 0 bases at V and 4 bases at J, with 10 bases between. CDR3 size: 14 residues. In DNA, the CDR3 is TGTGCCAGCAGCGTAGGAGCGGTCCCCTATGGCTACACCTTC. Protein sequence: CASSVGAVPYGYTF.

This clonotype was found many times. The chain is built from TRBV7-2 and TRBJ2-3; 7 bases map to TRBD2. V shed 4 bases and J 4 bases; nucleotides not matched to a gene: 8. The CDR3 totals 15 residues. The germline CDR1 and CDR2 sequences are SGHTA and FQGNSA. In DNA form, the CDR3 reads TGTGCCAGCAGCTGGGGGGGTCTAGCCCCAGATACGCAGTATTTT. Protein: CASSWGGLAPDTQYF.

This clonotype appeared many times. The V and J genes are TRBV27 and TRBJ2-7; tentatively, D is TRBD2 (5 bases). Germline loops: CDR1 MNHEY, CDR2 SMNVEV (reference sequence). The CDR3 is made up of 13 amino acids. V dropped 4 bases and J dropped 7 bases, with 14 bases sitting between them. CDR3 amino acids: CASSSIPPGEQYF. DNA for the CDR3: TGTGCCAGCAGTTCCATCCCCCCGGGGGAGCAGTACTTC.